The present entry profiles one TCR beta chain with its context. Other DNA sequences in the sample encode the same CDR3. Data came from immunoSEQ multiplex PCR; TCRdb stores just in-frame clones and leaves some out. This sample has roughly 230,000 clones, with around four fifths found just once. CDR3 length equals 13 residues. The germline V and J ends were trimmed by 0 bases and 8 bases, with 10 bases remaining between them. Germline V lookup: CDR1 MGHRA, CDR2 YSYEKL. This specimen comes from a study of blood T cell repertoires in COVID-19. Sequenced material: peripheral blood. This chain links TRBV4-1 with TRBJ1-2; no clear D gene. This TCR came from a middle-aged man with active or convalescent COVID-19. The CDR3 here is CASSQDSPYGYTF. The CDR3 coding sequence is TGCGCCAGCAGCCAAGATTCCCCCTACGGCTACACCTTC.